Sample share makes the clone carrying this T cell receptor beta chain medium-sized. These data originate in a study of T-cell reconstitution after alpha-beta-depleted transplantation in children. The TCRbeta library incorporated unique molecular identifiers. TCRdb passed the PCR reads through MiXCR, listing each CDR3 protein once. Among 4,000 to 4,500 distinct CDR3 sequences listed, roughly 21% were seen once. CDR1 is SEHNR and CDR2 is FQNEAQ in the germline V gene (reference sequence). The V gene end was trimmed by 3 bases and the J gene end by 6 bases; junction bases not matched to a gene: 2. The CDR3 contains 12 residues.

The rearrangement links TRBV7-9 to TRBJ2-7; 7 bases fit TRBD2. The clonotype comes from a male patient between 2 and 10 years old who had a stem cell transplant for acute lymphoblastic leukemia, so the T cells may come from the graft donor. The sequences come from PBMCs, mostly from graft donor cells, collected 180 days after TCRalphabeta/CD19-depleted stem cell transplant. CDR3 sequence (DNA): TGTGCCAGCAGCTTGGGGGGGATCGAGCAGTACTTC. Its protein is CASSLGGIEQYF.